This section outlines one T cell receptor (beta chain) sequence together with its context. This clone showed up just once. Its antigen remains undetermined. It has no much larger one-base neighbor in the sample; base qualities were not kept. This specimen comes from a study of cytomegalovirus exposure and HLA in healthy donors (dated by TCRdb to 2017 to 2019). Looking at the study overall: According to an earlier analysis of around 600 of the donors, 150 million to 200 million T cells yielded some 110 million unique TCR beta sequences and 276 Gb of sequence data. An early release that covered about 600 HLA-typed donors contained around 300 gigabases of sequencing data and tens of millions of unique TCR sequences. Of the 350 to 400 genotyped donors, about 80% fell in the genetic ancestry cluster associated with self-reported Caucasian donors. The study aimed to test whether signatures of past pathogen exposure could be identified by cataloging public T cell receptors. The study used immunosequencing to profile the T cell repertoires of under 700 subjects and linked those repertoires to cytomegalovirus serostatus. A separate validation cohort of over a hundred different subjects was used in addition to the approximately 700-subject first cohort. To predict cytomegalovirus infection status, the study combined high-throughput TCR immunosequencing, statistical association of individual TCRs with disease status, and machine learning. To study patterns of TCR occurrence, a later analysis re-analyzed previously published TCR beta repertoires from more than 550 donors and added high-resolution HLA genotyping. The later analysis used no new phenotypic data to find candidate immune exposures, relying instead on TCR beta sequences and their occurrence across donors. In an earlier analysis of 500 to 650 of the donors, high-throughput TCR beta sequencing was used to judge whether each TCR beta V gene segment behaved as functional or pseudogenic. Alongside the repertoire data, information on donor age, sex, ethnicity and CMV serostatus was compiled. A later genetic analysis used genome-wide SNP genotypes for about 60% of the roughly 700 donors, treating that subset as a discovery cohort. All discovery cohort repertoires had been generated using a single sequencing platform. HLA typing included class I and class II loci at four-digit resolution. Typing coverage varied by locus: roughly 620-640 donors for A, B, C, DRB1 and DQB1; under 550 for DQA1; more than 600 for DPA1; roughly 470 for DPB1. A few DR-DQ haplotypes were treated as single units for association and clustering because of strong linkage in the cohort. Among around 400 genotyped donors of the cohort, an average of around 240,000 unique TCR beta nucleotide sequences were sequenced per donor, 15% to 20% of them non-productive.

Study-wide conclusions, independent of this receptor: A later genetic analysis reported fewer N-insertions in productive TCRs among donors in an Asian-associated ancestry cluster than the roughly 720-donor mean. A further reported finding was that TCR beta sequences accurately predicted the HLA-A and HLA-B alleles for most subjects in the first cohort. Cytomegalovirus status was reported to be diagnosed by the classifier with high specificity and sensitivity in both the original and validation cohorts. About 17 rarely observed V segments, including chromosome 9 orphons, were excluded from the earlier analysis of a few hundred of the donors because counts were too low. A later analysis found that most CMV-associated TCR beta chains appeared HLA-restricted, with HLA associations seemingly driven largely by CMV exposure. A later analysis reported that several top co-occurrence clusters appeared linked to parvovirus B19, influenza, CMV and Epstein-Barr virus. A cluster of highly shared sequence variants was judged likely to represent a technical artifact of the sequencing pipeline. Most TCR sequences were observed very rarely across donors, whereas some public TCRs were present in many individuals. A total of 150 to 200 TCR beta chains were listed by the study as associated with cytomegalovirus. Some IMGT-functional V segments, including TRBV6-2 and TRBV6-3, could not be told apart with the 87-base-pair reads, so those segments were excluded. According to the authors, the approach could potentially be generalized to other disease states and immunological phenotypes. Strong co-occurrence of HLA alleles, especially DR and DQ, made assigning TCR associations to individual alleles difficult. V-gene and J-gene trimming of TCR beta chains was associated with a missense DCLRE1C variant in a later genetic analysis, and the association was replicated in an independent cohort. Presence/absence analyses assumed roughly uniform sequencing depth across donors, an assumption that may not hold. In a later analysis, HLA-associated TCR beta chains showed more clonal expansion and lower generation probabilities than non-associated chains that were equally common. In a later analysis, TCR association rates were found to vary across HLA loci, with the most associated TCRs seen for DRB1 alleles and the fewest for HLA-C alleles. The only immune exposure information available for the cohort was CMV serostatus. In an earlier analysis of some 640 of the donors, most TCR beta V segments were observed in productive rearrangements about 90% or about 30% of the time, broadly matching IMGT annotations. In vitro tests confirmed that a few of the cytomegalovirus-associated TCR beta chains recognize cytomegalovirus antigens. Only TCR beta chains were sequenced in this cohort, and the absence of alpha or paired-chain data limited detectable features. A later analysis associated roughly 17,000 TCR beta sequences with specific HLA alleles at a false discovery rate of 0.05. Linkage disequilibrium might explain the correlated functional status among segregating V segments, but an unknown experimental factor could not be ruled out. Because some donors lacked HLA typing at each locus, the association tests relied only on the typed subset.

Library prep was done by the immunoSEQ multiplex PCR assay. For the multiplex PCR, a mixture combining 60 forward primers for TCR Vbeta segments and 13 reverse primers for TCR Jbeta segments was used. The CDR3 region of rearranged TCR beta genes was amplified from genomic DNA by a multiplex PCR assay. The Illumina HiSeq System was used to sequence the amplified TCR beta libraries as 87-base-pair reads. The authors' analysis ran thus. In a later analysis, tens of millions of unique TCR beta chains were counted across the 650 to 700 repertoires, and around 11 million of these chains were shared by at least two donors. Raw reads were error-corrected and collapsed into unique sequences with a nearest-neighbor algorithm that merged closely related sequences to remove PCR and sequencing errors. Alignment of CDR3 sequences to IMGT reference sequences was used to assign V, D and J gene segments. Each retained sequence needed at least a six-nucleotide match to both a V gene segment and a J gene segment. A rearrangement counted as productive if the CDR3 had no stop codons and remained in frame with V and J, and every other rearrangement counted as non-productive. Following IMGT convention, CDR3 was defined as the stretch from the second conserved V-encoded cysteine up to the conserved J-encoded phenylalanine. The earlier analysis of more than 450 of the donors excluded sequences that lacked an unambiguous match to a single V gene segment. An earlier analysis of a few hundred of the donors called V segments functional above 56.7% productive rearrangements and segregating when the between-donor standard deviation exceeded 5%. A statistical classification framework was developed to diagnose cytomegalovirus status using the catalog of TCR beta chain sequences. A later analysis assigned V and J genes by comparing TCR nucleotide sequences with IMGT/GENE-DB human TR gene sequences. In a later analysis, CDR3 sequences and most-parsimonious VDJ recombination scenarios were assigned using the TCRdist pipeline. A later analysis defined each TCR beta chain by its CDR3 amino acid sequence plus V-gene family, and excluded reads lacking a unique V-gene family. To address suspected cross-contamination and a sequencing artifact, a later analysis removed a few hundred highly shared, low-generation-probability nucleotide sequences. In a later analysis, a clonal expansion index for each public chain was calculated from normalized within-repertoire ranks of inferred template counts. In a later analysis, generation probabilities were computed using a VDJ recombination model fitted to out-of-frame rearrangements, and the results were checked against IGoR. In a later analysis, TCR-TCR, TCR-HLA and TCR-CMV co-occurrence was scored with hypergeometric tests, and a repertoire-size bias correction was applied to TCR pairs. To estimate false discovery rates, a later analysis permuted the HLA or CMV assignments 20 times. A later analysis grouped co-occurring TCRs with DBSCAN, adding TCRdist sequence similarity when clustering within HLA-allele-positive subsets. Co-occurrence clustering excluded repertoires with fewer than 30,000 or more than 120,000 public chains, plus five with anomalous nucleotide sharing. Not all clones reach the TCRdb copy of this immuneACCESS table, which keeps in-frame sequences only. Checked studies attribute under half of the gap to unresolved V genes and leave the rest unexplained. V and J calls plus clone size are reproduced from that table; the DNA served to infer D and trimming. For this sample the table gives 150,000 to 200,000 clones, of which about 79% were detected only once. Around 1.6% of the sample lies in the top ten.

The cohort comprised several hundred healthy bone marrow donors. At the time of sampling, every cohort member was nominally healthy, though immune exposures that went unrecorded were likely present. The donor tested CMV seronegative and was one of the 352 seronegative cohort members. Each donor provided a peripheral blood sample, and peripheral blood mononuclear cells were used for TCR beta sequencing. The Qiagen DNeasy Blood Extraction Kit was used to extract genomic DNA from the blood cell samples. The CDR3 holds 15 amino acids from the cysteine to the phenylalanine. Only CDR3 DNA is held: 45 bases, read in frame from base 1. CDR1 and CDR2 are read off the germline V gene as SGHVS and FQNEAQ. V gives up 5 bases and J gives up 3 bases, and the segment between their germline ends measures 15 bases.

Sequenced material: PBMCs. This clonotype originated in a man aged 18 to 30 in good health and CMV-seronegative. In this chain, TRBV7-8 is recombined with TRBJ2-3, with TRBD2 as a weak D call on 6 bases. The nucleotide sequence is given as TGTGCCAGCAGCCCCTGGAGGGGCCGGACAGATACGCAGTATTTT. Translation gives CASSPWRGRTDTQYF.